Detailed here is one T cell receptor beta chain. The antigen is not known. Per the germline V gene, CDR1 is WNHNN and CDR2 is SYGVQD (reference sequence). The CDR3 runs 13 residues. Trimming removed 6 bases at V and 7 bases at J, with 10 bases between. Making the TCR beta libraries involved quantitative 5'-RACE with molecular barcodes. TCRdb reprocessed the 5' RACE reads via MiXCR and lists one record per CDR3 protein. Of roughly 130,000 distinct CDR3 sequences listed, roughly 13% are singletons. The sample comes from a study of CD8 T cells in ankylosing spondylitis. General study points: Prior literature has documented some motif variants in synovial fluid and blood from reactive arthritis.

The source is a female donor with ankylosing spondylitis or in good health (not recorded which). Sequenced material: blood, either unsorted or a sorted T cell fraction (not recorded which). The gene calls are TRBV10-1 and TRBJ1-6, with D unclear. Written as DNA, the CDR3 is TGCGCCAGCAGCAGACGGAACAATTCACCCCTCCACTTT. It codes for CASSRRNNSPLHF.